This T cell receptor (beta chain) came from a study of T cell responses to AZD1222 COVID-19 vaccine. Profiled with immunoSEQ multiplex PCR; TCRdb holds only in-frame clones, not every one. Among roughly 100,000 clones listed, 90% were seen once. This clone appeared once. What it recognizes is unknown. Overall study results and limits: Just 5 to 7 people given AZD1222 tested seropositive at baseline. Repertoires were obtained solely post-peak T cell response.

V lost 0 bases to trimming and J lost 6 bases, with 6 bases between them. Germline CDR1 reads LGHDT; CDR2 reads YNNKEL (reference sequence). This CDR3 spans 13 amino acids. The genes are TRBV3-1 (or the pseudogene TRBV3-2) and TRBJ2-1; no clear D gene. The sequence came from an adult who received the AZD1222 COVID-19 vaccine. The specimen comprised peripheral blood, sampled 28 days after the second AZD1222 dose. CDR3 sequence: CASSQEHFNEQFF. DNA for the CDR3: TGTGCCAGCAGCCAAGAACATTTCAATGAGCAGTTCTTC.